The source of this T cell receptor beta chain is a study of blood T cell repertoires in COVID-19. In this sample, this clone turned up many times. Germline CDR1 and CDR2: SNHLY and FYNNEI. V was cut by 8 bases and J by 1 base, with 11 bases left in between. This CDR3 is 13 amino acids long. Donors of Cohort 3 who recovered were those that had two negative PCRs, clearance, or symptom resolution. Original handling: Nucleated cell number was recorded as an estimate derived from reference gene primer amplification. Using immunoSEQ multiplex PCR, the repertoire was profiled, and TCRdb retains in-frame clones only, with some absent. V and J calls plus clone size are reproduced from that table; the DNA served to infer D and trimming. The table records about 150,000 clones, 84% of them present only once.

Sequencing input: PBMCs or T cells enriched from blood (not recorded which). This chain joins TRBV2 and TRBJ1-1; no clear D gene. The sequence was collected from a woman aged 45 to 65 who had recovered from COVID-19. CDR3 in DNA: TGTGCCAGCCGACGTTCGGGGAACACTGAAGCTTTCTTT. It specifies CASRRSGNTEAFF.